One T cell receptor beta chain is described in this entry. Per the germline V gene, CDR1 is SGHDT and CDR2 is YYEEEE. This CDR3 has 11 amino acids. Trimming removed 2 bases from V and 6 bases from J, with 4 bases in between. This entry belongs to a study of blood T cell repertoires in COVID-19. Produced via immunoSEQ multiplex PCR; TCRdb's table is partial and in-frame only. Altogether a few hundred thousand clones are present, approximately 90% being singletons, with the ten largest covering 8.3%. The chain employs TRBV5-6 and TRBJ2-3, with D hard to call. The TCR comes from an older woman who had recovered from COVID-19. The sample taken for sequencing was PBMCs or T cells enriched from blood (not recorded which). The CDR3 bases are TGTGCCAGCAGCTTCTACGATACGCAGTATTTT. Its translation is CASSFYDTQYF.